This TCR beta chain was observed in a study of cytomegalovirus exposure and HLA in healthy donors. 60 Vbeta and 13 Jbeta primers were used in PCR. Method: immunoSEQ multiplex PCR; TCRdb's copy keeps in-frame clones and lacks some. The sample includes 200,000 or so clones, about four fifths of them seen just once. CDR3 size: 14 residues. CDR1 is LNHDA, CDR2 SQIVND, per germline (reference sequence). Trimming cost V 3 bases and J 7 bases, with 13 bases left between them. The genes are TRBV19 and TRBJ2-1, with D perhaps matching TRBD2 (6 bases). Sequencing was carried out using PBMCs. This receptor was identified in a male donor in good health and CMV-seropositive. The CDR3 reads CASSMRGINNEQFF. As DNA, the CDR3 is TGTGCCAGTAGTATGCGGGGCATAAATAATGAGCAGTTCTTC.